Below, 8 T cell receptor beta chains from the same sample are listed, as sequenced in a study of T cells after yellow fever vaccination. TCRdb itself ran the 5' RACE reads through MiXCR, one entry per CDR3 protein. Of about 630,000 distinct CDR3 sequences in the sample, roughly an eighth were seen once. The sample consisted of PBMCs, taken on the day of the yellow fever booster vaccination. These receptors originate from a man between 25 and 39 years old who received the YFV17D yellow fever vaccine.

The chain employs TRBV5-1 and TRBJ1-5; no definite D call. The V gene lost 4 bases and the J gene lost 2 bases, with 13 bases spanning the gap. CDR3 length: 15 residues. The germline V gene encodes CDR1 SGHRS and CDR2 YFSETQ. The CDR3 protein is CASSPPQVGNQPQHF. CDR3 coding DNA: TGCGCCAGCAGCCCCCCGCAGGTTGGCAATCAGCCCCAGCATTTT.

The chain employs TRBV5-1 and TRBJ2-4; D ambiguous. V was pared by 1 base and J by 0 bases, with 8 bases between. CDR1 is SGHRS, CDR2 YFSETQ, per germline. The CDR3 is made up of 15 amino acids. This CDR3 reads CASSLTYLAKNIQYF. For the CDR3, the DNA is TGCGCCAGCAGCTTGACTTACCTAGCCAAAAACATTCAGTACTTC.

This clonotype showed up just a few times. V gene TRBV29-1 combines with J gene TRBJ1-1; the match to TRBD1 covers 7 bases. The CDR3 length is 14 residues. The junction had 9 bases not matched to a gene; V was cut back by 6 bases and J by 2 bases. From germline, CDR1 is SQVTM and CDR2 ANQGSEA. The DNA for the CDR3 is TGCAGCGTCGCATTTGGGACAGCCAACACTGAAGCTTTCTTT. Amino acids: CSVAFGTANTEAFF.

This clonotype has just a few counts. V usage is TRBV27 and J usage is TRBJ2-1, with 12 bases that match TRBD2. V shed 4 bases, J shed 2 bases, and the junction held 9 bases outside the gene matches. CDR3 length equals 18 residues. Germline loops: CDR1 MNHEY, CDR2 SMNVEV (reference sequence). CDR3 region: CASSYAPLAGGPYNEQFF. CDR3 in DNA: TGTGCCAGCAGTTATGCCCCACTAGCGGGGGGCCCCTACAATGAGCAGTTCTTC.

The chain recombines TRBV7-6 with TRBJ1-1; D is possibly TRBD1 (6 bases). Trimming left V 0 bases short and J 1 base short, with 12 bases between. CDR1 and CDR2 (germline): SGHVS, FNYEAQ. CDR3 length equals 16 residues. As DNA, the CDR3 is TGTGCCAGCAGCTTAGCGACGGGGGGGGCGAACACTGAAGCTTTCTTT. Protein sequence: CASSLATGGANTEAFF.

The chain is built from TRBV20-1 and TRBJ2-3, with TRBD2 identical over 12 bases. V shed 2 bases, J shed 6 bases, and the junction held 9 bases outside the gene matches. The CDR3 extends over 16 amino acids. Germline CDR1 and CDR2: DFQATT and SNEGSKA (reference sequence). As DNA, the CDR3 is TGCAGTGCTAGAAAGGCGCGACTAGCGGGAGAGGATACGCAGTATTTT. It specifies CSARKARLAGEDTQYF.

The sample holds a few counts of this clonotype. The chain has TRBV19 and TRBJ2-5; 7 positions match TRBD1. The J segment lost 0 bases and the V segment lost 8 bases, leaving 12 bases of the junction unmatched. CDR3 length equals 16 residues. Germline CDR1 reads LNHDA; CDR2 reads SQIVND (reference sequence). CDR3 sequence (DNA): TGTGCCAGTTCGAAAGTGGGGACAGTCTACCAAGAGACCCAGTACTTC. Translation: CASSKVGTVYQETQYF.

V usage is TRBV27 and J usage is TRBJ1-2, with a tentative D call TRBD1 (5 bases). CDR1 and CDR2 from the germline V gene are MNHEY and SMNVEV (reference sequence). This CDR3 has 14 residues. V was shortened by 2 bases and J by 2 bases, with 9 bases between the two germline ends. The CDR3, as DNA: TGTGCCAGCAGTTTAACGGGGGACAACTATGGCTACACCTTC. This codes for CASSLTGDNYGYTF.